Shown below are 3 T cell receptor beta chains from a single sample sequenced in a study of cytomegalovirus exposure and HLA in healthy donors. Amplification used 60 Vbeta primers and 13 Jbeta primers. Some clones are missing from TCRdb's copy, which holds only in-frame ones; the method was immunoSEQ multiplex PCR. Of about 160,000 clones in the sample, roughly 80% were seen once. Sequenced material: PBMCs. Every receptor here comes from a woman in her thirties or forties in good health and CMV-seronegative.

In nucleotides, the CDR3 is TGTGCCAGCAGTTTAATGAGGGGGGGCACTGAAGCTTTCTTT. It specifies CASSLMRGGTEAFF. V is TRBV28 and J is TRBJ1-1; D is possibly TRBD1 (6 bases). CDR3 length: 14 amino acids. V lost 2 bases, J lost 4 bases, and 11 bases lay in between. Germline-derived CDR1 and CDR2 are MDHEN and SYDVKM.

The chain couples TRBV11-2 to TRBJ2-1, with D possibly matching TRBD2 (6 bases). This CDR3 spans 13 amino acids. CDR1 is SGHAT, CDR2 FQNNGV, per germline. With 3 bases removed from V and 6 bases from J, the gap between germline ends came to 9 bases. The CDR3 bases are TGTGCCAGCAGCTTTAGTAGCGGCAATGAGCAGTTCTTC. This translates into CASSFSSGNEQFF. The full variable domain, rest sourced from reference TRBV11-2 and TRBJ2-1, is EAGVAQSPRYKIIEKRQSVAFWCNPISGHATLYWYQQILGQGPKLLIQFQNNGVVDDSQLPKDRFSAERLKGVDSTLKIQPAKLEDSAVYLCASSFSSGNEQFFGPGTRLTVL.

The chain combines TRBV5-1 with TRBJ1-6; D perhaps matches TRBD1 (5 bases). The germline V gene encodes CDR1 SGHRS and CDR2 YFSETQ. V shed 4 bases and J shed 6 bases, with 14 bases lying between them. The CDR3 is 15 residues long. Here the CDR3 reads CASSPQWGGNSPLHF. The CDR3 DNA reads as TGCGCCAGCAGCCCCCAGTGGGGCGGTAATTCACCCCTCCACTTT.